This is a list of T cell receptor beta chains from one sample in a study of cytomegalovirus exposure and HLA in healthy donors. Measured with immunoSEQ multiplex PCR; TCRdb has only the in-frame clones, and not every one. The data show 120,000 or so clones, with less than 85% seen just once and 2.5% to 3% held by the top ten. The sample consisted of PBMCs. Source of these receptors: a man between 25 and 39 years old in good health and CMV-seronegative. The CDR3 runs from the conserved cysteine through the conserved F or W. The D gene is left open where the match is weak. Not every row has a clone size; where given, it reads once, few, many or a size class.

V,D,length,J,size,CDR3,DNA
TRBV7-8,TRBD2,17,TRBJ2-1,-,CASSSYSSLAVYNEQFF,TGTGCCAGCAGCTCCTACTCCTCACTAGCGGTCTACAATGAGCAGTTCTTC
TRBV25-1,TRBD2,14,TRBJ2-5,-,CASSYGRFKETQYF,TGTGCCAGCAGTTACGGGAGGTTCAAAGAGACCCAGTACTTC
TRBV19,TRBD2,15,TRBJ2-7,-,CASSWGLATPYEQYF,TGTGCCAGTAGTTGGGGACTAGCGACCCCCTACGAGCAGTACTTC
TRBV5-1,-,18,TRBJ2-1,-,CASSLPPGGGKGYNEQFF,TGCGCCAGCAGCTTACCGCCAGGTGGGGGGAAAGGATACAATGAGCAGTTCTTC
TRBV6-1,-,14,TRBJ2-2,-,CASSETTNTGELFF,TGTGCCAGCAGCGAGACAACGAACACCGGGGAGCTGTTTTTT
TRBV30,-,14,TRBJ2-7,-,CAWSVRFEGTEQYF,TGTGCCTGGAGTGTACGGTTTGAGGGAACCGAGCAGTACTTC
TRBV5-6,-,15,TRBJ1-1,few,CASSLGVTKNTEAFF,TGTGCCAGCAGCTTGGGCGTCACCAAGAACACTGAAGCTTTCTTT
TRBV13,TRBD1,18,TRBJ2-7,-,CASSPHGQGGLSSYEQYF,TGTGCCAGCAGCCCCCATGGACAGGGGGGCCTAAGCTCCTACGAGCAGTACTTC
TRBV7-8,-,13,TRBJ2-5,-,CASSPRGLETQYF,TGTGCCAGCAGCCCTCGGGGTCTGGAGACCCAGTACTTC
TRBV7-8,TRBD1,14,TRBJ2-5,-,CASSLSQGQETQYF,TGTGCCAGCAGCTTATCACAGGGGCAAGAGACCCAGTACTTC
TRBV21-1,-,17,TRBJ2-1,-,CASSHCPRDRGYNEQFF,TGTGCCAGCTCCCATTGTCCGAGGGACAGGGGCTACAATGAGCAGTTCTTC
TRBV5-1,-,15,TRBJ2-1,-,CASSYLGGFYNEQFF,TGCGCCAGCAGCTACCTCGGGGGTTTCTACAATGAGCAGTTCTTC
TRBV10-3,-,13,TRBJ2-5,-,CASKWTEEETQYF,TGTGCCAGTAAATGGACAGAGGAAGAGACCCAGTACTTC
TRBV5-4,TRBD1,13,TRBJ1-2,-,CASSQQTGDGYTF,TGTGCCAGCAGCCAACAAACAGGGGATGGCTACACCTTC
TRBV4-3,TRBD2,17,TRBJ2-1,-,CASSQDLISGRAREQFF,TGCGCCAGCAGCCAAGATTTGATAAGCGGGAGGGCCAGAGAGCAGTTCTTC
TRBV19,-,13,TRBJ1-2,-,CASSIGQLLGYPF,TGTGCCAGTAGTATAGGACAGTTACTGGGCTACCCCTTC
TRBV6-1,TRBD2,15,TRBJ2-3,once,CASSLSGTSTDTQYF,TGTGCCAGCAGTTTGAGCGGGACCAGCACAGATACGCAGTATTTT
TRBV7-8,TRBD2,14,TRBJ2-5,few,CASSLRTSVETQYF,TGTGCCAGCAGCTTACGTACTAGCGTGGAGACCCAGTACTTC
TRBV10-3,-,13,TRBJ2-2,-,CAIQGRNTGELFF,TGTGCCATCCAAGGGAGAAACACCGGGGAGCTGTTTTTT
TRBV5-6,-,15,TRBJ2-2,-,CASSSRVRNTGELFF,TGTGCCAGCAGCTCGCGGGTGAGAAACACCGGGGAGCTGTTTTTT
TRBV10-1,TRBD1,15,TRBJ2-1,-,CASSDRGQGDNEQFF,TGCGCCAGCAGTGATAGGGGACAGGGTGATAATGAGCAGTTCTTC
TRBV10-1,-,15,TRBJ1-1,once,CASSDEAVVPTEAFF,TGCGCCAGCAGTGATGAGGCCGTTGTTCCCACTGAAGCTTTCTTT
TRBV10-3,-,12,TRBJ1-2,-,CAISESGGGYTF,TGTGCCATCAGTGAGTCAGGAGGAGGCTACACCTTC
TRBV5-1,TRBD2,17,TRBJ2-2,-,CASSITLAGVETGELFF,TGCGCCAGCAGCATAACCCTAGCGGGAGTTGAAACCGGGGAGCTGTTTTTT
TRBV9,-,14,TRBJ2-7,-,CASSVGWEYYEQYF,TGTGCCAGCAGCGTAGGTTGGGAGTACTACGAGCAGTACTTC
TRBV7-2,TRBD2,19,TRBJ2-2,-,CASSHIAGLAGRFSGELFF,TGTGCCAGCAGCCACATCGCAGGGCTAGCGGGGAGGTTCTCCGGGGAGCTGTTTTTT
TRBV5-4,-,14,TRBJ1-3,-,CASSLGLSGNTIYF,TGTGCCAGCAGCCTGGGACTCTCTGGAAACACCATATATTTT
TRBV6-1,-,14,TRBJ2-6,-,CASRDNSGANVLTF,TGTGCCAGCAGGGACAACTCTGGGGCCAACGTCCTGACTTTC
TRBV27,TRBD1,14,TRBJ2-7,-,CASSWSAGGYEQYF,TGTGCCAGCAGTTGGTCGGCAGGGGGCTACGAGCAGTACTTC
TRBV6-6,-,14,TRBJ1-1,-,CASSKGTSDPEAFF,TGTGCCAGCAGTAAAGGGACATCCGACCCTGAAGCTTTCTTT
TRBV7-9,-,14,TRBJ2-7,-,CASSSRGEGYEQYF,TGTGCCAGCAGTTCCAGGGGAGAGGGCTACGAGCAGTACTTC
TRBV12-5,TRBD1,16,TRBJ1-4,-,CASGIRQGATNEKLFF,TGTGCTAGTGGTATCCGACAGGGGGCAACTAATGAAAAACTGTTTTTT
TRBV7-7,TRBD1,13,TRBJ2-7,-,CASSWGTGNEQYF,TGTGCTAGCAGCTGGGGGACAGGGAACGAGCAGTACTTC
TRBV4-1,-,15,TRBJ2-3,-,CASSQGSGYTDTQYF,TGCGCCAGCAGCCAAGGGTCGGGTTACACAGATACGCAGTATTTT
TRBV6-1,TRBD1,15,TRBJ1-1,once,CASSGGTGPNTEAFF,TGTGCCAGCAGTGGGGGGACAGGGCCGAACACTGAAGCTTTCTTT
TRBV5-1,TRBD2,16,TRBJ2-3,-,CASSLEGLAGGDTQYF,TGCGCCAGCAGCTTGGAGGGACTAGCGGGAGGAGATACGCAGTATTTT
TRBV27,-,12,TRBJ1-1,-,CASSSGYTEAFF,TGTGCCAGCAGTTCAGGTTACACTGAAGCTTTCTTT
TRBV19,TRBD2,20,TRBJ2-7,-,CASSIPRTSGRDPSSYEQYF,TGTGCCAGTAGTATTCCACGGACTAGCGGGAGGGACCCAAGCTCCTACGAGCAGTACTTC
TRBV6-6,TRBD2,15,TRBJ2-3,-,CASSQLAGGTDTQYF,TGTGCCAGCAGCCAACTAGCGGGAGGCACAGATACGCAGTATTTT
TRBV5-1,TRBD1,16,TRBJ2-7,-,CASSSGQGGSSYEQYF,TGCGCCAGCAGCTCCGGACAGGGGGGCAGCTCCTACGAGCAGTACTTC
TRBV30,-,15,TRBJ1-1,few,CAWDPRGLSNTEAFF,TGTGCCTGGGATCCTCGGGGTCTATCGAACACTGAAGCTTTCTTT
TRBV30,-,13,TRBJ2-7,-,CAWTRDSSYEQYF,TGTGCCTGGACGCGGGACAGCTCCTACGAGCAGTACTTC
TRBV27,TRBD2,14,TRBJ2-1,-,CASSLGLAGNEQFF,TGTGCCAGCAGTTTAGGACTAGCGGGCAATGAGCAGTTCTTC
TRBV7-9,-,15,TRBJ2-7,-,CASSPNSSFSYEQYF,TGTGCCAGCAGCCCAAACTCTAGCTTCTCCTACGAGCAGTACTTC
TRBV19,-,13,TRBJ1-2,-,CASSHQGGYGYTF,TGTGCCAGTAGTCATCAGGGTGGCTATGGCTACACCTTC
TRBV9,TRBD2,18,TRBJ2-2,-,CASSVGLAGGPNTGELFF,TGTGCCAGCAGCGTAGGACTAGCGGGAGGGCCGAACACCGGGGAGCTGTTTTTT
TRBV5-1,TRBD1,15,TRBJ2-7,once,CASSLGGTDIYEQYF,TGCGCCAGCAGCTTGGGGGGGACAGATATCTACGAGCAGTACTTC
TRBV6-6,-,11,TRBJ1-4,-,CASSLNEKLFF,TGTGCCAGCAGCTTAAATGAAAAACTGTTTTTT
TRBV25-1,TRBD2,14,TRBJ2-7,few,CASSGAGTTYEQYF,TGTGCCAGCTCCGGGGCAGGGACTACCTACGAGCAGTACTTC
TRBV7-8,TRBD2,15,TRBJ2-2,-,CASSLGDYSRGELFF,TGTGCCAGCAGCTTAGGGGACTATAGCAGGGGGGAGCTGTTTTTT
TRBV19,-,13,TRBJ2-1,-,CASSKDRDNEQFF,TGTGCCAGTAGTAAGGACAGAGACAATGAGCAGTTCTTC
TRBV2,-,14,TRBJ1-5,-,CASSETEINQPQNF,TGTGCCAGCAGTGAAACAGAGATCAATCAGCCCCAGAATTTT
TRBV28,TRBD1,14,TRBJ1-2,-,CASTFDRGPGGYTF,TGTGCCAGCACTTTCGACAGGGGCCCAGGAGGCTACACCTTC
TRBV10-1,TRBD1,16,TRBJ2-2,-,CASSGYVEGATGELFF,TGCGCCAGCAGTGGATATGTAGAGGGGGCTACCGGGGAGCTGTTTTTT
TRBV7-9,TRBD1,15,TRBJ1-1,-,CASRLRTGSNTEAFF,TGTGCCAGCAGACTAAGGACAGGGTCGAACACTGAAGCTTTCTTT